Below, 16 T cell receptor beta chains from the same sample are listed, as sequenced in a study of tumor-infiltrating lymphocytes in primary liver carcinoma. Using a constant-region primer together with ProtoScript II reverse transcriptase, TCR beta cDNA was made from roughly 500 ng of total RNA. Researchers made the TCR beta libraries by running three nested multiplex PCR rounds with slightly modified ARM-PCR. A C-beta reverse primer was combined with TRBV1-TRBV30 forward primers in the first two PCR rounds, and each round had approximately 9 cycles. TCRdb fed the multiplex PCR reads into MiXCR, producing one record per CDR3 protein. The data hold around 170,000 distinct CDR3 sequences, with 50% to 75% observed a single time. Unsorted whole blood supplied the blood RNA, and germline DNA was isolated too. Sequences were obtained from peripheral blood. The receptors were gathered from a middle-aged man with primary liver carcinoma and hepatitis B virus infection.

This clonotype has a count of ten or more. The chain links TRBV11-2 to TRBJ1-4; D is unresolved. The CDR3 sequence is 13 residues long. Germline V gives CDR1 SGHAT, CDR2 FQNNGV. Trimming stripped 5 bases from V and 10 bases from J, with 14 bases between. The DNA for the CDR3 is TGTGCCAGCAGCCCCGGTGCGGTCCTAAAACTGTTTTTT. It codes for CASSPGAVLKLFF.

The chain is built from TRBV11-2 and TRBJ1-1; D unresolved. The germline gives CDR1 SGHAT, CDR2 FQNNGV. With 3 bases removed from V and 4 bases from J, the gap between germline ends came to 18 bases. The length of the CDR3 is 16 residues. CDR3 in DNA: TGTGCCAGCAGCTTTTCGTTACCAGCCTTGAGCACTGAAGCTTTCTTT. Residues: CASSFSLPALSTEAFF. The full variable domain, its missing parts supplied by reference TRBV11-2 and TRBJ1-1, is EAGVAQSPRYKIIEKRQSVAFWCNPISGHATLYWYQQILGQGPKLLIQFQNNGVVDDSQLPKDRFSAERLKGVDSTLKIQPAKLEDSAVYLCASSFSLPALSTEAFFGQGTRLTVV.

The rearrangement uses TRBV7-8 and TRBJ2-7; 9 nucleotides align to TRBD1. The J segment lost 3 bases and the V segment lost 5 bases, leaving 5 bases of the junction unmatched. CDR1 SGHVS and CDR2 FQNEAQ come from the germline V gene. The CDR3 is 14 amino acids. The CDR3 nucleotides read TGTGCCAGCAGCGTATCGGGACAGGGCTACGAGCAGTACTTC. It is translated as CASSVSGQGYEQYF.

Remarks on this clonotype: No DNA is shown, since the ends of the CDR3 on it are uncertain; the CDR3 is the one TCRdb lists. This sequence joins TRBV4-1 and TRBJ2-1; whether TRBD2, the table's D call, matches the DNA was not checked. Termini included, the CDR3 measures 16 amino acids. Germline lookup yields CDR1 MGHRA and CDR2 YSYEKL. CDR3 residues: CASSPQVAGGANERFF.

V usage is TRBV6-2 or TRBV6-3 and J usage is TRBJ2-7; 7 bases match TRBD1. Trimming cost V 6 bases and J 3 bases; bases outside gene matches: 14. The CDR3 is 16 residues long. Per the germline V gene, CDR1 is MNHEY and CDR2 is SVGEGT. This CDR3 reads CASSLDRVAGGYEQYF. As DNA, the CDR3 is TGTGCCAGCAGCCTCGACAGGGTAGCTGGCGGCTACGAGCAGTACTTC.

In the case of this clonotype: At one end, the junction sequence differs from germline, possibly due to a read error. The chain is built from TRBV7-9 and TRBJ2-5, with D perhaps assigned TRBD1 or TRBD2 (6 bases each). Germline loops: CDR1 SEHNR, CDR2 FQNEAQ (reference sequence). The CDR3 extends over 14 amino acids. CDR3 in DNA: TGTGCGAGCAGACCAACAGGGACTCAAGAGACCCAGTACTTC. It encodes CASRPTGTQETQYF. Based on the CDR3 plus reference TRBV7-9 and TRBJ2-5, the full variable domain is DTGVSQNPRHKITKRGQNVTFRCDPISEHNRLYWYRQTLGQGPEFLTYFQNEAQLEKSRLLSDRFSAERPKGSFSTLEIQRTEQGDSAMYLCASRPTGTQETQYFGPGTRLLVL.

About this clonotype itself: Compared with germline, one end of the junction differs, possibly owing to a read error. The CDR3, as DNA: TGCGTCAGCAAGGACTTGTCCTACAATGAGCAGTTCTTC. Translated: CVSKDLSYNEQFF. The rearrangement links TRBV5-1 to TRBJ2-1, with D perhaps TRBD2 (5 bases). The CDR3 is 13 amino acids. The germline V gene has CDR1 SGHRS and CDR2 YFSETQ. Full variable domain (missing parts from reference TRBV5-1 and TRBJ2-1): KAGVTQTPRYLIKTRGQQVTLSCSPISGHRSVSWYQQTPGQGLQFLFEYFSETQRNKGNFPGRFSGRQFSNSRSEMNVSTLELGDSALYLCVSKDLSYNEQFFGPGTRLTVL.

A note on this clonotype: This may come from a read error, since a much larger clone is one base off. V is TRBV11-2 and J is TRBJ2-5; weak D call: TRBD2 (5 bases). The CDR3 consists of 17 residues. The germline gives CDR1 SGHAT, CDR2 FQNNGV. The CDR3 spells CASSLGSFKGGFETHYF. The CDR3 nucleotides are TGTGCCAGCAGCTTAGGGTCCTTTAAGGGCGGGTTTGAGACCCACTACTTC.

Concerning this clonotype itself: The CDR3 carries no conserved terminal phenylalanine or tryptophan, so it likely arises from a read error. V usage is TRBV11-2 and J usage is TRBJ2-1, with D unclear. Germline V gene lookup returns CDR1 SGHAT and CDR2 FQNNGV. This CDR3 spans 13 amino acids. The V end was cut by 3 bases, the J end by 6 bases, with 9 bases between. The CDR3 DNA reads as TGTGCCAGCAGCTTCCTTTTTGGCAATGAGCAGTTCTCC. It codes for CASSFLFGNEQFS.

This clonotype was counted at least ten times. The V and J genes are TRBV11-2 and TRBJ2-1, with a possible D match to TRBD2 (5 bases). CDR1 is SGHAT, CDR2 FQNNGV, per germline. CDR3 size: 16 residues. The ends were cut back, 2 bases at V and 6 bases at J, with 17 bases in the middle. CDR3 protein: CASSLWGSRGSNEQFF. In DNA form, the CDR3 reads TGTGCCAGCAGCTTATGGGGATCCAGAGGGTCCAATGAGCAGTTCTTC.

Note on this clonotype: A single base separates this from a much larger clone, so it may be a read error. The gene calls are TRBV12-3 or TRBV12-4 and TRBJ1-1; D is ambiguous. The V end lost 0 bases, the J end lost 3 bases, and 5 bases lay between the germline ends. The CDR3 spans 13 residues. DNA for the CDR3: TGTGCCAGCAGTTTAGCGCATGACACTGAAGCTTTCTTT. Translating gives CASSLAHDTEAFF.

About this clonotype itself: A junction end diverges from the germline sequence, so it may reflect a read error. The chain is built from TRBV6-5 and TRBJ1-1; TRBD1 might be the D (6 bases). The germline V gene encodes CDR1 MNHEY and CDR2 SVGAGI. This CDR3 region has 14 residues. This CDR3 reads CASSYARGLTEALF. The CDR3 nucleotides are TGTGCTAGCAGCTATGCCAGGGGATTAACTGAAGCTTTATTT.

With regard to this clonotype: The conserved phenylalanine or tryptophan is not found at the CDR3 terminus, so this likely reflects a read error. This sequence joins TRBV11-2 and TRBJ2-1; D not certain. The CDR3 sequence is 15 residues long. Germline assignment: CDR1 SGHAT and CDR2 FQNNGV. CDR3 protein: CVSSLSASSYNEQFL. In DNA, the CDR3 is TGTGTCAGCAGCTTAAGTGCGAGCTCCTACAATGAGCAGTTCCTC.

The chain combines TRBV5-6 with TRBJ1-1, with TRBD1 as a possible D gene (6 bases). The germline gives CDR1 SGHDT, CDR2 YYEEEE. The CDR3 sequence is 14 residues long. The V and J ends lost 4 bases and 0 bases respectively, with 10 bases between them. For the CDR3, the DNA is TGTGCCAGCAGCGCAGGGGTGGTGAACACTGAAGCTTTCTTT. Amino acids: CASSAGVVNTEAFF.

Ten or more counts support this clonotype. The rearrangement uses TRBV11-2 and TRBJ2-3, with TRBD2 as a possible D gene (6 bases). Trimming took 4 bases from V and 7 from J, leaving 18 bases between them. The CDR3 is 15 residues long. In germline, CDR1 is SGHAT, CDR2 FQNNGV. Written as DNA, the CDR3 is TGTGCCAGCAGCTCCAGGAGGGTACCCCCGAATACGCAGTATTTT. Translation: CASSSRRVPPNTQYF. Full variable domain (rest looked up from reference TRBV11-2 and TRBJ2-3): EAGVAQSPRYKIIEKRQSVAFWCNPISGHATLYWYQQILGQGPKLLIQFQNNGVVDDSQLPKDRFSAERLKGVDSTLKIQPAKLEDSAVYLCASSSRRVPPNTQYFGPGTRLTVL.

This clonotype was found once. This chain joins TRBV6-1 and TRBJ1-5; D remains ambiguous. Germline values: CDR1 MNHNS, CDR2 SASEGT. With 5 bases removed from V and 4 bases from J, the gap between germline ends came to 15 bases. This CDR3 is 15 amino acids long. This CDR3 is CASSPDLTMNQPQHF. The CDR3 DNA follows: TGTGCCAGCAGTCCCGACCTGACCATGAATCAGCCCCAGCATTTT.